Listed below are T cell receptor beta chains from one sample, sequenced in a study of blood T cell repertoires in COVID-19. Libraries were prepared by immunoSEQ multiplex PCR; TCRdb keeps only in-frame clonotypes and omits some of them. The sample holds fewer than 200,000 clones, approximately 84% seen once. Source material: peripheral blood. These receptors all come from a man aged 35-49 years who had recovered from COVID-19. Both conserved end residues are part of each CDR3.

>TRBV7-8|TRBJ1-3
CASSFSGNTIYF
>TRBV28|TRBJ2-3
CASSLADTDTQYF
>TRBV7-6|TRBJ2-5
CASSISQGLAGKETQYF
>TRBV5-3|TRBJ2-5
CARSLDEEETQYF
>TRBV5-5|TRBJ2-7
CASSLVSGPYEQYF
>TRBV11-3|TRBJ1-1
CASSPGQGAREAFF
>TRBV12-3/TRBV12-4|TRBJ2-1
CASRDSQHRQFF
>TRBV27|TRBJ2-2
CASSPLAGGGGELFF
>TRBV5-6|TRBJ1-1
CASSLTGDTEAFF
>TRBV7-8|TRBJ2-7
CASSLAGTHSYEQYF
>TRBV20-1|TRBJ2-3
CSASGRDTQYF
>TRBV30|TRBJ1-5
CAWSVPRWLQPQHF